Below are 4 T cell receptor beta chains sequenced from a single sample in a study of blood T cell repertoires in COVID-19. Libraries were prepared by immunoSEQ multiplex PCR; TCRdb keeps only in-frame clonotypes and omits some of them. The sample includes approximately 150,000 clones, roughly four fifths of them seen just once. The sample was peripheral blood. Source of these receptors: a woman of 80 years or more with COVID-19, enrolled during active disease.

This sequence joins TRBV19 and TRBJ1-2, with D perhaps TRBD1 (6 bases). Germline V gives CDR1 LNHDA, CDR2 SQIVND (reference sequence). The V and J ends lost 4 bases and 7 bases respectively, with 10 bases between them. The CDR3 sequence is 12 residues long. The CDR3 spells CASSKQGFGYTF. The CDR3 DNA follows: TGTGCCAGTAGTAAACAGGGTTTTGGCTACACCTTC. The full variable domain, rest sourced from reference TRBV19 and TRBJ1-2, is DGGITQSPKYLFRKEGQNVTLSCEQNLNHDAMYWYRQDPGQGLRLIYYSQIVNDFQKGDIAEGYSVSREKKESFPLTVTSAQKNPTAFYLCASSKQGFGYTFGSGTRLTVV.

V is TRBV24-1 and J is TRBJ2-5; 7 positions agree with TRBD1. The CDR3 covers 14 residues. Trimming cost V 7 bases and J 7 bases; bases outside gene matches: 11. Germline assignment: CDR1 KGHDR and CDR2 SFDVKD. CDR3 amino acids: CATSSTGAAGTQYF. For the CDR3, the DNA is TGTGCCACCAGCTCTACAGGGGCTGCAGGGACCCAGTACTTC.

The chain combines TRBV7-3 with TRBJ2-3, with D unresolved. This CDR3 comprises 11 residues. Trimming cost V 3 bases and J 6 bases, with 4 bases left between them. Germline V CDR1 and CDR2: SGHTA, FQGTGA. In DNA form, the CDR3 reads TGTGCCAGCAGCTTTGGCGATACGCAGTATTTT. Translated: CASSFGDTQYF.

The chain employs TRBV5-1 and TRBJ2-7; D gene uncertain. This CDR3 region has 14 residues. Trimming left V 1 base short and J 2 bases short, with 10 bases between. The V gene's germline CDR1 is SGHRS and CDR2 YFSETQ. CDR3 nucleotide sequence: TGCGCCAGCAGCTTGTTACACAGAACCTACGAGCAGTACTTC. Protein sequence: CASSLLHRTYEQYF.